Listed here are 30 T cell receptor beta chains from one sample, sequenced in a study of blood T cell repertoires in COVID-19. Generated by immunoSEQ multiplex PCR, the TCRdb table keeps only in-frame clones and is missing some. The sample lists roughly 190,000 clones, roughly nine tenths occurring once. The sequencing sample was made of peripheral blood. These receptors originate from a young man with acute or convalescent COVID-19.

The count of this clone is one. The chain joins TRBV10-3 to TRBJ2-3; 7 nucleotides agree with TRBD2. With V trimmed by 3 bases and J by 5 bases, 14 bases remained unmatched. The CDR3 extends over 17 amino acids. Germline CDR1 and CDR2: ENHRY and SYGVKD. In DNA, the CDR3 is TGTGCCATCAGTGAATCCTTGGGTGGGAGGGCCAAAGATACGCAGTATTTT. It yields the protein CAISESLGGRAKDTQYF.

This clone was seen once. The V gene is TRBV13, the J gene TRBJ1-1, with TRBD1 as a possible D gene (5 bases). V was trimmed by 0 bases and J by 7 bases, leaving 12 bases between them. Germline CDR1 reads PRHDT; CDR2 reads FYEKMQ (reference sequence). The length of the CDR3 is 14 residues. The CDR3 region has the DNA TGTGCCAGCAGCTTAGGTGCAGGGCTAGATGAAGCTTTCTTT. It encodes CASSLGAGLDEAFF.

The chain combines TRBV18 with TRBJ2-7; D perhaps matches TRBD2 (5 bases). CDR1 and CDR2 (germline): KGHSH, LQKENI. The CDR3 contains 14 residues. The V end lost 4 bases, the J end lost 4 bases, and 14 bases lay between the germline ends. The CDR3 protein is CASSLEGGRYEQYF. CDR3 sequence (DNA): TGTGCCAGCTCACTAGAGGGTGGAAGATACGAGCAGTACTTC.

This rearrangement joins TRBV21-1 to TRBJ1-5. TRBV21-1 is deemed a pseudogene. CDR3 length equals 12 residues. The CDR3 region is CASNEGFIFKHF. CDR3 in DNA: TGTGCCAGCAATGAGGGCTTTATTTTCAAACATTTT.

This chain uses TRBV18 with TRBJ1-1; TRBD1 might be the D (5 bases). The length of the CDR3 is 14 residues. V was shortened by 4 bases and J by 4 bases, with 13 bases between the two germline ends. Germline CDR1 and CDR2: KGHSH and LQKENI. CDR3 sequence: CASSQQALGTEAFF. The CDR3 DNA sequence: TGTGCCAGCTCACAACAGGCTCTCGGCACTGAAGCTTTCTTT.

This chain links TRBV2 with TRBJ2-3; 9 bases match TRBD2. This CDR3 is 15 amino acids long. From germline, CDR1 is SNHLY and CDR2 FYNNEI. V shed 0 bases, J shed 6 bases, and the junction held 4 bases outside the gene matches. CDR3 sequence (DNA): TGTGCCAGCAGTGAAGCAGACCTAGCGGGGGATACGCAGTATTTT. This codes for CASSEADLAGDTQYF.

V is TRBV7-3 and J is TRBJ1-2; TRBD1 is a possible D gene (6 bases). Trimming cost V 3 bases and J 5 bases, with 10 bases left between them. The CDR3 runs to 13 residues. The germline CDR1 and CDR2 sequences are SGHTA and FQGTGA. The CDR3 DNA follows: TGTGCCAGCAGCTTGGACAGAGGATATGGCTACACCTTC. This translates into CASSLDRGYGYTF. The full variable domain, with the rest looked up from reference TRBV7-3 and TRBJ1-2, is GAGVSQTPSNKVTEKGKYVELRCDPISGHTALYWYRQSLGQGPEFLIYFQGTGAADDSGLPNDRFFAVRPEGSVSTLKIQRTERGDSAVYLCASSLDRGYGYTFGSGTRLTVV.

CDR3 DNA sequence: TGCAGCGTTGCCGGCCAGCGGGGGGTTGTGGATACGCAGTATTTT. Its protein is CSVAGQRGVVDTQYF. The rearrangement links TRBV29-1 to TRBJ2-3; 9 nucleotides agree with TRBD2. V shed 4 bases and J 6 bases; nucleotides not matched to a gene: 11. The germline V gene has CDR1 SQVTM and CDR2 ANQGSEA. This CDR3 has 15 amino acids.

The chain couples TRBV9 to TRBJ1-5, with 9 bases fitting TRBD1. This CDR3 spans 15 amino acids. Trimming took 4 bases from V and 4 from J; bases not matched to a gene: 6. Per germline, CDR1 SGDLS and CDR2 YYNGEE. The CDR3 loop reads CASSSGQGSNQPQHF. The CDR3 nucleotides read TGTGCCAGCAGCTCGGGACAGGGTTCGAATCAGCCCCAGCATTTT.

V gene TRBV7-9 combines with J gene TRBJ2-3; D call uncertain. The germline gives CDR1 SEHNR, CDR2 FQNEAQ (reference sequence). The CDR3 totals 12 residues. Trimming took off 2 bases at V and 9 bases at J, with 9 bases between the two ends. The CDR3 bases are TGTGCCAGCAGCTTATCAACGAGAACGCAGTATTTT. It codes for CASSLSTRTQYF.

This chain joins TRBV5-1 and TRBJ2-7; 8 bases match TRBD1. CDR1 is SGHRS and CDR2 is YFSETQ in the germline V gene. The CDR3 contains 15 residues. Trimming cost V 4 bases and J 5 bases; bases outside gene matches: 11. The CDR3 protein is CASSTGTGSTDEQYF. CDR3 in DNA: TGCGCCAGCAGCACCGGGACAGGTAGTACGGACGAGCAGTACTTC.

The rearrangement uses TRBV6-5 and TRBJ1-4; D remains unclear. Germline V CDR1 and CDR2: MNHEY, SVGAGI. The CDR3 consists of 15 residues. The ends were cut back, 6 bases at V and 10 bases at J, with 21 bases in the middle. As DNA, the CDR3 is TGTGCCAGCAGGGACCCGGGAGGAGCTTTCGGAAAACTGTTTTTT. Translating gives CASRDPGGAFGKLFF.

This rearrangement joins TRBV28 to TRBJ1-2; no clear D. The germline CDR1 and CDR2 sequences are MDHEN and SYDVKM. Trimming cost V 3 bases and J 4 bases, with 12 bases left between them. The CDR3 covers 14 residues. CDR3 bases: TGTGCCAGCAGTTTTTCCGGGTCTCCCTATGGCTACACCTTC. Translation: CASSFSGSPYGYTF.

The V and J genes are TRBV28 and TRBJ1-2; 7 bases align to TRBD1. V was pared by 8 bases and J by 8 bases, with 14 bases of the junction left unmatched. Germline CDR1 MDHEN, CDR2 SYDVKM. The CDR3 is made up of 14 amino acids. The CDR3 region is CASAADTGVRGYTF. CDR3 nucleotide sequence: TGTGCCAGCGCCGCCGATACAGGGGTGCGCGGCTACACCTTC.

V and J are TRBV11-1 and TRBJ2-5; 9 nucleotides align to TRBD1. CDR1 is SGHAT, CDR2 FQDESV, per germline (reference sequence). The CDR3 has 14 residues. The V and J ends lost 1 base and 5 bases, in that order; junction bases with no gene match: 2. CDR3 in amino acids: CASSLDRGHETQYF. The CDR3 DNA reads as TGTGCCAGCAGCTTAGACAGGGGGCATGAGACCCAGTACTTC.

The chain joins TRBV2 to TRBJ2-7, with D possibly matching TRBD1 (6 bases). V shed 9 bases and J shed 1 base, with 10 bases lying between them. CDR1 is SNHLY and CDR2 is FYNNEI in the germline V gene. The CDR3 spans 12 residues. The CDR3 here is CASGQWSYEQYF. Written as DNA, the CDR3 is TGTGCCAGTGGACAGTGGTCCTACGAGCAGTACTTC.

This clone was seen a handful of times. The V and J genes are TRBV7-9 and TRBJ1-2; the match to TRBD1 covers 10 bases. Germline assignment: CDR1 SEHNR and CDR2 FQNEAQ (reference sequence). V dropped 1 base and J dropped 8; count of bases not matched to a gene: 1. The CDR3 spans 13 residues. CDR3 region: CASSLGQGAGYTF. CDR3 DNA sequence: TGTGCCAGCAGCTTAGGACAGGGGGCAGGCTACACCTTC. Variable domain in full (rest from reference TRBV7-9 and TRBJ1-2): DTGVSQNPRHKITKRGQNVTFRCDPISEHNRLYWYRQTLGQGPEFLTYFQNEAQLEKSRLLSDRFSAERPKGSFSTLEIQRTEQGDSAMYLCASSLGQGAGYTFGSGTRLTVV.

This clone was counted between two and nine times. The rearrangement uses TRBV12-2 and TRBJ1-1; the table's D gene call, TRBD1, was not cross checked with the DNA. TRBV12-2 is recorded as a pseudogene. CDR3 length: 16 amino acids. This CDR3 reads CASRLPRGDRNTEAFF. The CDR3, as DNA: TGTGCAAGTCGCTTACCCCGCGGAGACAGGAACACTGAAGCTTTCTTT.

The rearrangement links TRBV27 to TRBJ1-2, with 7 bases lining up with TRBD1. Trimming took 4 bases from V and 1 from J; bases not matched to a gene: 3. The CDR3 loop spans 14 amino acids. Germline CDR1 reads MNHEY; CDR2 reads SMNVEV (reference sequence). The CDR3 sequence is CASSSRQGNYGYTF. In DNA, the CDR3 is TGTGCCAGCAGTTCGCGACAGGGTAACTATGGCTACACCTTC.

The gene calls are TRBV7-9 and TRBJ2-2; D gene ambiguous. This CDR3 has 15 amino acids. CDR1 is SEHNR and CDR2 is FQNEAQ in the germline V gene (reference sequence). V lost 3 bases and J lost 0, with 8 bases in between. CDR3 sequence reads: CASSLSGSNTGELFF. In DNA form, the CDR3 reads TGTGCCAGCAGCTTGTCGGGTTCGAACACCGGGGAGCTGTTTTTT.

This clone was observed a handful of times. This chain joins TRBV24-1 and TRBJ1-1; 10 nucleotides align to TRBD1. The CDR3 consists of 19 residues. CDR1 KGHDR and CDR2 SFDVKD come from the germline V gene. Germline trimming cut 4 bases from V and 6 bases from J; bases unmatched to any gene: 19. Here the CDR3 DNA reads TGTGCCACCAGTGACTCTCAACCCCGGACAGGGGGAGCTATCTCTGAAGCTTTCTTT. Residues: CATSDSQPRTGGAISEAFF.

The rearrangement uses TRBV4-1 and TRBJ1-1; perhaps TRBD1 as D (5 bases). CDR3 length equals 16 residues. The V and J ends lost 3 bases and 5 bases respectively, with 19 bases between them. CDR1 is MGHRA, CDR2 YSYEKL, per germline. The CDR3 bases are TGCGCCAGCAGCCACCCCGCGGCCCCCCCAGGGACTGAAGCTTTCTTT. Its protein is CASSHPAAPPGTEAFF.

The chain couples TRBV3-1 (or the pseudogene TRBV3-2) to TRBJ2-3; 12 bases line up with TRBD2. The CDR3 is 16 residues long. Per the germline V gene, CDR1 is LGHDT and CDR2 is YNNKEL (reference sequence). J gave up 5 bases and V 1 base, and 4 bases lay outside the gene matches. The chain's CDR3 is CASSQGRLAGVDTQYF. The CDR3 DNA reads TGTGCCAGCAGCCAAGGTAGACTAGCGGGAGTAGATACGCAGTATTTT.

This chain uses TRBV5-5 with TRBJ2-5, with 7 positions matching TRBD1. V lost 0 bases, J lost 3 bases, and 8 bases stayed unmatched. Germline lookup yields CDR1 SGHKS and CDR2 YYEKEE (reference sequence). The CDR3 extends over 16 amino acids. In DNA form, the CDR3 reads TGTGCCAGCAGCTTGGGGCCTCGACAGGGCAAAGAGACCCAGTACTTC. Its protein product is CASSLGPRQGKETQYF.

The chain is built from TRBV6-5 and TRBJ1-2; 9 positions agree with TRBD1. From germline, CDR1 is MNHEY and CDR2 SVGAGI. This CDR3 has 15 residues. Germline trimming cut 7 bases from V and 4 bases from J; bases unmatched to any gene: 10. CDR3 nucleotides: TGTGCCAGCACCCTCGGACAGGGGAAAGGCTATGGCTACACCTTC. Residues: CASTLGQGKGYGYTF.

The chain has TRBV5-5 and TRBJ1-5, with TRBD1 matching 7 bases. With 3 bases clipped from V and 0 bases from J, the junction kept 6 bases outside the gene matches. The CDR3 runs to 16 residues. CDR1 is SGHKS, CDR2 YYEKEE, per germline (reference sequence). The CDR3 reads CASSSGTVNSNQPQHF. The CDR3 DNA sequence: TGTGCCAGCAGCTCCGGGACAGTAAATAGCAATCAGCCCCAGCATTTT.

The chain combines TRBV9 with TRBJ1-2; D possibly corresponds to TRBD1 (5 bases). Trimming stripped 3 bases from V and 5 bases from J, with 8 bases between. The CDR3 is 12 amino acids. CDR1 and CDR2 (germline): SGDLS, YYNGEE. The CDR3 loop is CASSASGYGYTF. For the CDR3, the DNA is TGTGCCAGCAGCGCCTCAGGGTATGGCTACACCTTC.

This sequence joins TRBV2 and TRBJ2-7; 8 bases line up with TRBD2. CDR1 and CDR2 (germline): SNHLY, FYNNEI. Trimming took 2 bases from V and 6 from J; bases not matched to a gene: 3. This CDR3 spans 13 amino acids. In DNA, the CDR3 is TGTGCCAGCAGTGAAAGGCGGGAGGTCGAGCAGTACTTC. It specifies CASSERREVEQYF.

The CDR3: CASSLVYMNTEAFF. Here the CDR3 DNA reads TGTGCCAGCAGCTTAGTTTACATGAACACTGAAGCTTTCTTT. V is TRBV7-9 and J is TRBJ1-1; D is unresolved. Germline CDR1 SEHNR, CDR2 FQNEAQ (reference sequence). The CDR3 is 14 amino acids. The ends were cut back, 1 base at V and 0 bases at J, with 6 bases in the middle.

The DNA of the CDR3 is TGTGCCAGCAGCGCCCCTCGGCAGGGAGGCGAGCAGTACTTC. It codes for CASSAPRQGGEQYF. The V and J genes are TRBV9 and TRBJ2-7; tentatively, D is TRBD2 (6 bases). The CDR3 covers 14 residues. Germline CDR1 reads SGDLS; CDR2 reads YYNGEE. Trimming removed 3 bases at V and 6 bases at J, with 16 bases between.